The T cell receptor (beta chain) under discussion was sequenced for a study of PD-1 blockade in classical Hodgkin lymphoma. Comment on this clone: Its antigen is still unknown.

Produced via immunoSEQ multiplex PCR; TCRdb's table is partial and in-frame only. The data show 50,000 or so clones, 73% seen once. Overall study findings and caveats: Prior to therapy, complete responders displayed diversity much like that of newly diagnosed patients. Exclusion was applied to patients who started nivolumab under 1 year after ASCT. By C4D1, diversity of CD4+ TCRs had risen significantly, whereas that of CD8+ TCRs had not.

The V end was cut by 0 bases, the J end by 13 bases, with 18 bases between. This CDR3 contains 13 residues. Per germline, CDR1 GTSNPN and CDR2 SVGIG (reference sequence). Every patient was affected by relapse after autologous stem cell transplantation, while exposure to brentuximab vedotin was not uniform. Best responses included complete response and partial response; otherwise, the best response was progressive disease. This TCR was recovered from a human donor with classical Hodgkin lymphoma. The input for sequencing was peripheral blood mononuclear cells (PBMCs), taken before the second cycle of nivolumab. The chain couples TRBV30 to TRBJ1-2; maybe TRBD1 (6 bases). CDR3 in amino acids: CAWSVLGTTDLTF. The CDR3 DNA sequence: TGTGCCTGGAGTGTACTGGGGACAACGGATCTCACCTTC. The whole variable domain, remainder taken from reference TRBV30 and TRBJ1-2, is SQTIHQWPATLVQPVGSPLSLECTVEGTSNPNLYWYRQAAGRGLQLLFYSVGIGQISSEVPQNLSASRPQDRQFILSSKKLLLSDSGFYLCAWSVLGTTDLTFGSGTRLTVV.